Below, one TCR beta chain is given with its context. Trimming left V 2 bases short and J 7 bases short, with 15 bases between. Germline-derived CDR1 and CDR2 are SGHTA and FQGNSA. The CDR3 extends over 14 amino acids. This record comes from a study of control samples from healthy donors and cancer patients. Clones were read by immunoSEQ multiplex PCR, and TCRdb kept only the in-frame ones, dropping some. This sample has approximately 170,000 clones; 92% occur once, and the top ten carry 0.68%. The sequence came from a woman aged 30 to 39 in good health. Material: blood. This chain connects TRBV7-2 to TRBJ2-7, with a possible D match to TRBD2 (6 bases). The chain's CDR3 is CASSLLHGGREQYF. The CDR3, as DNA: TGTGCCAGCAGCTTATTGCATGGGGGGAGGGAGCAGTACTTC.